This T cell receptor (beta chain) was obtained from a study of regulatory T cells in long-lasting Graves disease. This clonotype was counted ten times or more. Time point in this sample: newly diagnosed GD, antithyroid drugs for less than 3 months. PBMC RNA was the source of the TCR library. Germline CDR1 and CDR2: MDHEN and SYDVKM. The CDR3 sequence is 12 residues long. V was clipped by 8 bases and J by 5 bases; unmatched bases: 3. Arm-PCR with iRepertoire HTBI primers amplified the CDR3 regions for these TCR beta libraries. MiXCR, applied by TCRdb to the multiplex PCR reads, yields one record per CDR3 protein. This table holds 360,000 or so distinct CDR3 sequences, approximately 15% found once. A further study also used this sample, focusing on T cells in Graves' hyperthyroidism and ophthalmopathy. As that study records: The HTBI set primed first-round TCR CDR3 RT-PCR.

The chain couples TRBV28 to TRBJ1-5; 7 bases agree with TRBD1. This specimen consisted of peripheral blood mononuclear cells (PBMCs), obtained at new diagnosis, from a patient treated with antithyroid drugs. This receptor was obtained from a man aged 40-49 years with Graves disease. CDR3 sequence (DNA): TGTGCCAGCGGAGGACAGGATCAGCCCCAGCATTTT. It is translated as CASGGQDQPQHF.